The sequence of this TCR beta chain was determined in a study of CXCR3-negative and CXCR3-positive naive CD8 T cells (dated by TCRdb to the late 2010s). General notes on the study: About 135 million TRB reads were obtained in total, roughly 1.5 +/- 0.3 million reads per library. The diversity and physicochemical repertoire analyses included 11 donors pooled from two independent experiments. Naive subsets from a handful of donors and memory cells from 3 donors were included in the TRBV-TRBJ cluster analysis.

Sequencing took place on a NextSeq 550. The Human TCR Profiling Kit (MiLaboratory) was used to make UMI-labeled 5' RACE TRB cDNA libraries. The full amount of extracted RNA was used for cDNA synthesis, and the full amount of resulting cDNA was used for PCR amplification. Libraries were prepared in parallel with an identical number of PCR cycles. The paper's processing steps were these. MIGEC and MiXCR extracted about 54,000 +/- 9,700 unique UMI-labeled TRB cDNA molecules per library, requiring at least two reads per UMI. An average of around 40,000 +/- 10,000 functional in-frame TRB CDR3 nucleotide clonotypes without stop codons was found per library. After downsampling to 5000 UMI-labeled TRB molecules per sample, diversity metrics, including normalized Shannon-Wiener and Chao1, were computed in VDJtools. For the central five CDR3 residues, VDJtools calculated physicochemical properties weighted by clonotype size, namely interaction energy, strength, volume and Kidera factor 4. TCRdb reprocessed the raw reads; every CDR3 protein sequence is a single record, and DNA is not supplied. The V and J calls follow TCRdb's processing rather than the paper's. This sample's table carries 50,000 to 65,000 distinct CDR3 sequences. Of the sample, over 1.2% falls within the top ten clones.

Each CD8+ T cell subset was flow-sorted in triplicate, and some 310,000 cells per subset were placed directly into RLT lysis buffer. Naive CD8+ T cells were defined stringently as CD45RO-CCR7+CD27+CD95- to exclude memory contaminants. Using standard density gradient centrifugation, peripheral blood mononuclear cells were isolated from buffy coats. A FACSAria III was used to flow-sort naive CXCR3-negative and CXCR3-positive CD8+ T cells. An RNeasy Mini Kit was used to extract total RNA from the sorted cells. From the cysteine through the phenylalanine, the CDR3 covers 14 amino acids. No DNA accompanies this entry. From the germline V gene, CDR1 is ENHRY and CDR2 is SYGVKD. With respect to this clonotype: Its cognate antigen has yet to be identified.

General findings and caveats noted by the study authors: Freshly isolated PBMCs were used for most assays because CXCR3 expression partially decreased after cryopreservation. Both naive subsets had comparably high repertoire diversity, while memory CD8+ T cells had much lower repertoire diversity. Naive CXCR3-negative and CXCR3-positive cells from the same donor showed similar TRBV-TRBJ usage, whereas memory cells showed distinct patterns. TRB CDR3s from CXCR3-positive naive cells showed higher hydrophobicity (lower Kidera factor 4), lower energy, and higher strength and volume indices than CXCR3-negative naive cells. Surface CD5, linked to self-reactivity in mice, was comparable between naive subsets; TCR interaction strength was therefore also inferred from TRB CDR3 physicochemical properties.

The TCR was taken from a human donor in good health. Some clones in this sample may be carry-over from other donors' samples. In this chain, TRBV10-3 is recombined with TRBJ2-7; TCRdb gives TRBD1 as the D gene, but with no DNA this cannot be confirmed. The sample comprised naive CXCR3- CD8+ T cells from blood. The cell subset or site label, read with the paper, signifies: CD45RO-CCR7+CD27+CD95- naive CD8+ T cells lacking CXCR3 (TNR3-). The encoded CDR3 is CAISPTGGFYEQYF.